This TCR beta chain was sequenced during a study of technical replicates of blood from a few donors. The data were produced by immunoSEQ multiplex PCR, yet TCRdb's version contains in-frame clones alone and is incomplete. The repertoire has 75,000 to 90,000 clones, approximately 93% of them found once; the top ten carry about 0.37%. The CDR3 loop spans 18 amino acids. The specimen sequenced was T cells isolated from PBMCs. The TCR was taken from a human donor in good health. The genes are TRBV21-1 and TRBJ2-7; TRBD1 reflects the table's D call only, with no check against the DNA. TRBV21-1 is described as a pseudogene. CDR3 in amino acids: CASSKAPLCRGGPYEQYF. CDR3 coding DNA: TGTGCCAGCAGCAAAGCGCCATTGTGTAGAGGGGGCCCCTACGAGCAGTACTTC.